This entry describes one T cell receptor beta chain. The germline CDR1 and CDR2 sequences are SGHNT and YENEEA. CDR3 length equals 13 residues. This entry is derived from a study of T cells expressing NK-cell markers. TCRdb reprocessed the 5' RACE reads and stores each CDR3 protein as one record, lacking DNA. Here the sample table reports about 260,000 distinct CDR3 sequences. Sequences were obtained from blood T cells: a sorted CD56 or NKG2C T cell subset, CD4+ or CD8+ T cells, or bulk PBMC T cells (not recorded which). The chain uses TRBV11-3 and TRBJ2-1; absent DNA, TCRdb's TRBD1 call cannot be checked. This receptor was taken from a man aged 18 to 29 in good health. CDR3 sequence: CASSLVQGNEQFF.